The rows below give T cell receptor beta chains drawn from one sample of a study of tissue T cells after allogeneic stem cell transplantation. Data came from immunoSEQ multiplex PCR; TCRdb stores just in-frame clones and leaves some out. In the table there are around 9,100 clones, about 56% of which are singletons. Sequenced material: tissue from the jejunum, taken at autopsy. These receptors were obtained from a female donor older than 55 with lung cancer. Both conserved end residues are part of each CDR3. The order of the fields is V gene, clone size, D gene, J gene, CDR3 DNA, CDR3 protein. D genes are given only for firm matches. Clone sizes are given selectively: once, few, many, or a class where the clone is expanded.

v_gene: TRBV2; abundance: -; d_gene: -; j_gene: TRBJ1-6; CDR3nt: TGTGCCAGCAGTGAGTGGTATAATTCACCCCTCCACTTT; CDR3aa: CASSEWYNSPLHF
v_gene: TRBV12-5; abundance: -; d_gene: TRBD1; j_gene: TRBJ1-1; CDR3nt: TGTGCTAGTGGTTTGGGGACAGGGGAAGCTTTCTTT; CDR3aa: CASGLGTGEAFF
v_gene: TRBV6-6; abundance: -; d_gene: -; j_gene: TRBJ2-5; CDR3nt: TGTGCCAGCAGACCCCCGAGGACAGAAGAGACCCAGTACTTC; CDR3aa: CASRPPRTEETQYF
v_gene: TRBV9; abundance: -; d_gene: TRBD2; j_gene: TRBJ2-2; CDR3nt: TGTGCCAGCAGCGTATCCCCTAGCGGGAGGACGAACACCGGGGAGCTGTTTTTT; CDR3aa: CASSVSPSGRTNTGELFF
v_gene: TRBV7-6; abundance: medium-sized; d_gene: -; j_gene: TRBJ1-3; CDR3nt: TGTGCCAGCAGCTTAGGAGCAGGGACCCGAAACACCATATATTTT; CDR3aa: CASSLGAGTRNTIYF
v_gene: TRBV11-2; abundance: -; d_gene: TRBD1; j_gene: TRBJ1-6; CDR3nt: TGTGCCAGCAGCTTGAGGACAGGGGGGTATAATTCACCCCTCCACTTT; CDR3aa: CASSLRTGGYNSPLHF
v_gene: TRBV4-3; abundance: -; d_gene: -; j_gene: TRBJ1-6; CDR3nt: TGCGCCAGCAGCCAAGAACCACAGGGTTATTCACCCCTCCACTTT; CDR3aa: CASSQEPQGYSPLHF
v_gene: TRBV3-1/TRBV3-2; abundance: -; d_gene: TRBD1; j_gene: TRBJ1-2; CDR3nt: TGTGCCAGCAGCCACCCAACAGGGGGGAATAATAAGAACTATGGCTACACCTTC; CDR3aa: CASSHPTGGNNKNYGYTF
v_gene: TRBV11-3; abundance: once; d_gene: -; j_gene: TRBJ2-4; CDR3nt: TGTGCCAGCAGCCCAGGGGGGATGCCCAAAAACATTCAGTACTTC; CDR3aa: CASSPGGMPKNIQYF
v_gene: TRBV19; abundance: -; d_gene: -; j_gene: TRBJ1-1; CDR3nt: TGTGCCAGTAGTCCCCAACAGGGGAACACTGAAGCTTTCTTT; CDR3aa: CASSPQQGNTEAFF
v_gene: TRBV11-3; abundance: medium-sized; d_gene: TRBD2; j_gene: TRBJ2-1; CDR3nt: TGTGCCAGCAGCTCCCGGGGTAGCGGGGGGGCCGAGCAGTTCTTC; CDR3aa: CASSSRGSGGAEQFF
v_gene: TRBV5-1; abundance: -; d_gene: -; j_gene: TRBJ1-6; CDR3nt: TGCGCCAGCAGCTTGTTCGCAGCGGGGGATAATTCACCCCTCCACTTT; CDR3aa: CASSLFAAGDNSPLHF
v_gene: TRBV7-2; abundance: medium-sized; d_gene: -; j_gene: TRBJ2-5; CDR3nt: TGTGCCAGCAGCCGGTACCAAGAGACCCAGTACTTC; CDR3aa: CASSRYQETQYF
v_gene: TRBV15; abundance: -; d_gene: TRBD1; j_gene: TRBJ2-2; CDR3nt: TGTGCCACCAGCAGACCCCCGTTTCCGGGACAGGGAAGCACCGGGGAGCTGTTTTTT; CDR3aa: CATSRPPFPGQGSTGELFF
v_gene: TRBV21-1; abundance: -; d_gene: -; j_gene: TRBJ1-1; CDR3nt: TGTGCCAGGAAACGGGGGATGACTGAAGCTTTCTTT; CDR3aa: CARKRGMTEAFF